What follows are 8 T cell receptor beta chains derived from one specimen sequenced in a study of blood T cell repertoires in COVID-19. Sequenced by immunoSEQ multiplex PCR; TCRdb stores in-frame clones only, minus some. The repertoire holds about 220,000 clones, with roughly four fifths as singletons. The specimen sequenced was PBMCs or T cells enriched from blood (not recorded which). The source of these receptors is a middle-aged woman with acute COVID-19.

This clone was detected only a few times. Other DNA sequences of this sample code for an identical CDR3. The chain combines TRBV5-1 with TRBJ2-3, with TRBD2 matching over 7 bases. With 2 bases clipped from V and 0 bases from J, the junction kept 3 bases outside the gene matches. The V gene's germline CDR1 is SGHRS and CDR2 YFSETQ. The CDR3 sequence is 15 residues long. CDR3 coding DNA: TGCGCCAGCAGCTTAGCGGGAACTAGCACAGATACGCAGTATTTT. Translated: CASSLAGTSTDTQYF. Full variable domain (remainder filled in from reference TRBV5-1 and TRBJ2-3): KAGVTQTPRYLIKTRGQQVTLSCSPISGHRSVSWYQQTPGQGLQFLFEYFSETQRNKGNFPGRFSGRQFSNSRSEMNVSTLELGDSALYLCASSLAGTSTDTQYFGPGTRLTVL.

This chain uses TRBV28 with TRBJ1-2; D unresolved. This CDR3 has 14 amino acids. V was pared by 6 bases and J by 4 bases, with 15 bases between. Germline CDR1 is MDHEN and CDR2 is SYDVKM. CDR3 DNA sequence: TGTGCCAGCAGCCTCCCGGGAAGATTCTATGGCTACACCTTC. Residues: CASSLPGRFYGYTF.

This clone was detected once. The V call is TRBV19, the J call TRBJ1-5; TRBD1 might be the D (6 bases). Trimming pared 5 bases from V and 4 bases from J, leaving 15 bases between. The V gene's germline CDR1 is LNHDA and CDR2 SQIVND (reference sequence). The length of the CDR3 is 15 residues. CDR3: CASSVVDRSNQPQHF. The CDR3 coding sequence is TGTGCCAGTAGTGTTGTTGACAGGAGTAATCAGCCCCAGCATTTT.

The V and J genes are TRBV7-9 and TRBJ2-3; D is unclear. This CDR3 has 12 residues. Trimming removed 5 bases at V and 7 bases at J, with 10 bases between. The V gene's germline CDR1 is SEHNR and CDR2 FQNEAQ (reference sequence). The CDR3 region is CASSIIDYTQYF. The CDR3 nucleotides read TGTGCCAGCAGCATCATAGATTATACGCAGTATTTT.

This chain connects TRBV6-4 to TRBJ2-1, with 11 bases aligning to TRBD2. This CDR3 is 15 amino acids long. J was trimmed by 6 bases and V by 3 bases; bases with no gene match: 4. CDR1 and CDR2 (germline): MRHNA, SNTAGT. The DNA for the CDR3 is TGTGCCAGCAGTGAAGCTAGCGGGGGGAGCAATGAGCAGTTCTTC. Residues: CASSEASGGSNEQFF.

This clone has a handful of counts. CDR3 in amino acids: CAWSVGGTSNQPQHF. The CDR3 DNA follows: TGTGCCTGGAGTGTAGGGGGCACTAGCAATCAGCCCCAGCATTTT. This chain uses TRBV30 with TRBJ1-5, with 7 positions matching TRBD1. Trimming removed 0 bases from V and 0 bases from J; junction bases left unmatched: 2. Germline lookup yields CDR1 GTSNPN and CDR2 SVGIG (reference sequence). The CDR3 sequence is 15 residues long.

This sequence joins TRBV14 and TRBJ1-1, with TRBD1 as a possible D gene (5 bases). The germline CDR1 and CDR2 sequences are SGHDN and FVKESK. V lost 3 bases and J lost 7, with 15 bases in between. The CDR3 consists of 14 residues. Here the CDR3 DNA reads TGTGCCAGCAGCCACCGGATGTGGGGCGGTGAAGCTTTCTTT. It codes for CASSHRMWGGEAFF.

The chain recombines TRBV16 with TRBJ1-5; D not certain. Germline V gene lookup returns CDR1 KGHSY and CDR2 FQNENV. This CDR3 spans 15 amino acids. The V gene lost 0 bases and the J gene lost 10 bases, with 16 bases spanning the gap. CDR3 region: CASSQSGSVSGPQHF. CDR3 in DNA: TGTGCCAGCAGCCAATCTGGCAGCGTGAGTGGACCCCAGCATTTT. Full variable domain (remainder filled in from reference TRBV16 and TRBJ1-5): GEEVAQTPKHLVRGEGQKAKLYCAPIKGHSYVFWYQQVLKNEFKFLISFQNENVFDETGMPKERFSAKCLPNSPCSLEIQATKLEDSAVYFCASSQSGSVSGPQHFGDGTRLSIL.